The rows below give T cell receptor beta chains drawn from one sample of a study of blood T cell repertoires in COVID-19. Here immunoSEQ multiplex PCR was the method, and the copy in TCRdb shows in-frame clones only, minus some. The table includes about 300,000 clones, roughly 86% detected once. The specimen was peripheral blood. The source of these receptors is a woman aged 30 to 39 with COVID-19, enrolled during active disease. The CDR3 runs from the conserved cysteine through the conserved F or W. D genes are given only for firm matches. Clone sizes are given selectively: once, few, many, or a class where the clone is expanded.

d_gene	len	v_gene	j_gene	abundance	CDR3aa
TRBD2	16	TRBV7-2	TRBJ2-2	NA	CASSLDSSGNTGELFF
NA	13	TRBV7-2	TRBJ1-1	once	CASSLVVSAEAFF
TRBD1	14	TRBV6-5	TRBJ1-1	NA	CASSPGDRGTEAFF
TRBD1	13	TRBV7-2	TRBJ2-3	NA	CASSLRQGHTQYF
NA	14	TRBV19	TRBJ2-1	many	CASSTRQDYNEQFF
TRBD2	17	TRBV18	TRBJ2-3	NA	CASSPRQASGGTDTQYF
NA	11	TRBV6-5	TRBJ1-2	NA	CASIGGYGYTF
TRBD1	15	TRBV28	TRBJ2-5	NA	CASRGDSIRTETQYF
NA	14	TRBV5-1	TRBJ1-2	once	CASSLVPGDSYYTF
TRBD2	15	TRBV7-2	TRBJ2-7	few	CASSRLAGGPDEQYF
NA	14	TRBV6-4	TRBJ2-2	NA	CASSEKLAAGELFF
NA	13	TRBV7-9	TRBJ1-3	few	CATKPFSGNTIYF
NA	14	TRBV3-1/TRBV3-2	TRBJ2-1	NA	CASSQDLVANEQFF
NA	13	TRBV20-1	TRBJ1-2	NA	CSASSRPIYGYTF
NA	14	TRBV6-5	TRBJ2-3	NA	CASISGTDTDTQYF
TRBD2	14	TRBV7-3	TRBJ2-3	NA	CASSLYEASGAQYF
NA	13	TRBV19	TRBJ1-1	NA	CASSIRTEAEAFF
TRBD1	15	TRBV3-1/TRBV3-2	TRBJ1-6	NA	CASSQEAGGGSPLHF
NA	11	TRBV2	TRBJ2-5	NA	CASSEQETQYF
TRBD1	17	TRBV6-1	TRBJ1-1	NA	CASSGDRGRIRVTEAFF
NA	13	TRBV28	TRBJ1-1	NA	CASTGFGNTEAFF
NA	14	TRBV4-1	TRBJ2-1	NA	CASSQVEGLDEQFF
NA	14	TRBV28	TRBJ1-4	few	CASSRGGTSEKLFF
TRBD1	17	TRBV7-2	TRBJ1-2	NA	CASTPDHWDRGPYGYTF
NA	16	TRBV5-1	TRBJ1-6	NA	CASSLGGGYYNSPLHF
NA	12	TRBV15	TRBJ1-2	NA	CATSRDFVGYTF
TRBD2	17	TRBV7-9	TRBJ2-3	NA	CASSAGRERGTTDTQYF
NA	14	TRBV5-8	TRBJ1-2	NA	CASSRDRELYGYTF
NA	13	TRBV7-6	TRBJ1-3	NA	CASSLDAGNTIYF
TRBD2	16	TRBV3-1/TRBV3-2	TRBJ2-5	once	CASSQASGGGKETQYF
TRBD1	14	TRBV28	TRBJ1-4	NA	CASSGGTGLEKLFF
NA	17	TRBV7-9	TRBJ1-3	NA	CASSQPPQGSSGNTIYF
NA	13	TRBV24-1	TRBJ1-2	NA	CATSESSRYGYTF
NA	15	TRBV4-1	TRBJ1-1	NA	CASSQDGGGGTEAFF
NA	14	TRBV2	TRBJ2-1	NA	CASSVYRAPYEQFF
TRBD2	16	TRBV6-2/TRBV6-3	TRBJ2-3	NA	CASSYSSRGGGDTQYF
TRBD1	16	TRBV6-5	TRBJ1-6	NA	CASSYSTGGRNSPLHF
TRBD2	14	TRBV7-9	TRBJ2-5	NA	CASSPWAGEETQYF
TRBD1	18	TRBV29-1	TRBJ2-6	NA	CSGERGTGMNSGANVLTF
NA	15	TRBV10-2	TRBJ1-1	NA	CASSVSRGHNTEAFF
NA	15	TRBV5-1	TRBJ1-1	NA	CASSSVTGKNTEAFF
NA	12	TRBV5-4	TRBJ1-1	NA	CASSLINTEAFF
TRBD1	15	TRBV5-4	TRBJ2-2	NA	CASSLLTGGKGELFF
NA	14	TRBV6-1	TRBJ1-1	NA	CASSDPRVNTEAFF
NA	14	TRBV6-6	TRBJ1-3	few	CASTPHGGGDTIYF
NA	14	TRBV2	TRBJ1-2	NA	CASSPRGVDYGYTF
NA	15	TRBV7-8	TRBJ1-1	NA	CASSLAGVVGTEAFF